This T cell receptor beta chain was recorded in a study of blood T cells in healthy people across ages. Through a sample-barcoded 5' primer and a J-beta primer mix, a second PCR was run for about 6 to 11 cycles. With 12 random nucleotides, a template-switch adaptor tagged each individual cDNA molecule. TCRdb re-derived calls from the 5' RACE reads in MiXCR, one entry per CDR3 protein. The sample shows around 1,500,000 distinct CDR3 sequences, 28% of them seen only once. After removal of 6 bases from V and 8 bases from J, the junction contained 22 bases not matched to a gene. CDR3 length: 17 residues. CDR1 is DFQATT, CDR2 SNEGSKA, per germline (reference sequence).

This chain connects TRBV20-1 to TRBJ2-1; 7 positions match TRBD2. The sequence was obtained from a woman in her 30s in good health. The sample was blood. The CDR3 DNA reads TGCAGTGCGGAGGGGCCCAAAAAGCGGGGTGGCCTCCATGAGCAGTTCTTC. This translates into CSAEGPKKRGGLHEQFF.